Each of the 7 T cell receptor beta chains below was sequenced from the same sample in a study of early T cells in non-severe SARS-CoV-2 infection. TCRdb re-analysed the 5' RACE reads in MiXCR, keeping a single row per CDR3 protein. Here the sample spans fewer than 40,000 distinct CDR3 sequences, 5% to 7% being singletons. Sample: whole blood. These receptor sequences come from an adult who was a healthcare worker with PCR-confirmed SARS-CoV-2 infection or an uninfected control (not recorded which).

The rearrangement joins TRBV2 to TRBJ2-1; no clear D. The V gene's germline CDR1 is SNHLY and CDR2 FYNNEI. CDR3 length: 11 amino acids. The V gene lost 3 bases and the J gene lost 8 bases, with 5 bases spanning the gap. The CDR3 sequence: CASSDADEQFF. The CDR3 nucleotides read TGTGCCAGCAGTGATGCGGATGAGCAGTTCTTC.

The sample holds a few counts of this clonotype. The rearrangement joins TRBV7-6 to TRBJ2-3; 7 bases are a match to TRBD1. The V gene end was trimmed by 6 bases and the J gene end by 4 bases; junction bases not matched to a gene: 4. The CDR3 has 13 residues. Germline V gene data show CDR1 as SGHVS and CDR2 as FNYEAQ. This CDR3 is CASSSDRADTQYF. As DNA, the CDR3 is TGTGCCAGCAGTTCCGACAGGGCAGATACGCAGTATTTT.

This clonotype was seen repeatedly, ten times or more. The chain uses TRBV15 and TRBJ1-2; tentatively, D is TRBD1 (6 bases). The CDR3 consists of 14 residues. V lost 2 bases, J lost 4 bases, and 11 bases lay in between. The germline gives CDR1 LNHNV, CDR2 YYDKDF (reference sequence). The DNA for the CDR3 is TGTGCCACCAGCAGAAAGGGACAAGTCTATGGCTACACCTTC. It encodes CATSRKGQVYGYTF.

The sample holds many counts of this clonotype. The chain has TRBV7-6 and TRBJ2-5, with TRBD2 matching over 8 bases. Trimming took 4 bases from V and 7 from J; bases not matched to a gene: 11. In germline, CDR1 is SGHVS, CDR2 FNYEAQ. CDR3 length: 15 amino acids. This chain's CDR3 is CASSSARGGTGTQYF. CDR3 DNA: TGTGCCAGCAGCTCGGCTCGCGGGGGGACCGGGACCCAGTACTTC.

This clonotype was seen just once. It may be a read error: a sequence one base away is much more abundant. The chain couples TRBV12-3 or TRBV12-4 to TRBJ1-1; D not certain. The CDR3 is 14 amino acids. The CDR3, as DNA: TGTGCCAGCAGTTTCACGAGGCAGAACACTAAAGCTTTCTTT. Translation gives CASSFTRQNTKAFF.

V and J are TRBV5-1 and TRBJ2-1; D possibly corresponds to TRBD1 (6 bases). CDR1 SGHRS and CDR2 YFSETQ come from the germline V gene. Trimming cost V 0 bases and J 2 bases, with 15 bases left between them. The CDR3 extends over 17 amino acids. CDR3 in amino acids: CASSLGGGPPPYNEQFF. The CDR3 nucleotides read TGCGCCAGCAGCTTGGGTGGGGGCCCCCCTCCCTACAATGAGCAGTTCTTC.

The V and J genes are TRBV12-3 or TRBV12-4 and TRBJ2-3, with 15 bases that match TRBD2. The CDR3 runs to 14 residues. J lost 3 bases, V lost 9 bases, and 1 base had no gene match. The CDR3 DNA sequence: TGTGCCAGTGGGACTAGCGGGAGGACAGATACGCAGTATTTT. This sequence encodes CASGTSGRTDTQYF.